Following are 26 T cell receptor beta chains from one sample sequenced in a study of T cell responses to AZD1222 COVID-19 vaccine. Data came from immunoSEQ multiplex PCR; TCRdb stores just in-frame clones and leaves some out. The table has some 120,000 clones, around 84% seen once. The input for sequencing was peripheral blood, taken on day 0 of AZD1222 vaccination. These receptors all stem from an adult in good health.

The V call is TRBV13, the J call TRBJ1-5, with TRBD1 matching over 7 bases. CDR3 length equals 12 residues. Germline trimming cut 5 bases from V and 6 bases from J; bases unmatched to any gene: 1. Germline V gene data show CDR1 as PRHDT and CDR2 as FYEKMQ (reference sequence). The CDR3 DNA sequence: TGTGCCAGCAGCCAGGGGGGTCAGCCCCAGCATTTT. It encodes CASSQGGQPQHF. Full variable domain (missing parts from reference TRBV13 and TRBJ1-5): AAGVIQSPRHLIKEKRETATLKCYPIPRHDTVYWYQQGPGQDPQFLISFYEKMQSDKGSIPDRFSAQQFSDYHSELNMSSLELGDSALYFCASSQGGQPQHFGDGTRLSIL.

This clone is a singleton in its sample. This chain joins TRBV11-2 and TRBJ2-1; TRBD2 matches at 7 bases. The CDR3 covers 16 residues. The V segment lost 5 bases and the J segment 5 bases; nucleotides outside the gene matches: 12. Per germline, CDR1 SGHAT and CDR2 FQNNGV. The CDR3 nucleotides read TGTGCCAGCAGCCCACTTCGGGGGGTGAGGCACAATGAGCAGTTCTTC. Residues: CASSPLRGVRHNEQFF.

The chain recombines TRBV10-3 with TRBJ1-1; 10 bases match TRBD1. V shed 3 bases and J 3 bases; nucleotides not matched to a gene: 13. The CDR3 is made up of 18 amino acids. CDR1 ENHRY and CDR2 SYGVKD come from the germline V gene. The CDR3 sequence: CAISDGVRQGAGDTEAFF. DNA of the CDR3: TGTGCCATCAGTGACGGAGTGAGACAGGGGGCTGGGGACACTGAAGCTTTCTTT.

This clone was seen once. The CDR3 region is CASSRPGQGYGYTF. CDR3 nucleotide sequence: TGTGCCAGCAGTCGACCGGGACAGGGGTATGGCTACACCTTC. This sequence joins TRBV5-8 and TRBJ1-2; TRBD1 aligns across 10 bases. The CDR3 contains 14 residues. Unmatched junction bases numbered 6, after V lost 5 bases and J lost 5 bases. The germline gives CDR1 SGHTS, CDR2 YDEGEE. The full variable domain, in which reference TRBV5-8 and TRBJ1-2 provide the parts outside the CDR3, is EAGVTQSPTHLIKTRGQQATLRCSPISGHTSVYWYQQALGLGLQFLLWYDEGEERNRGNFPPRFSGRQFPNYSSELNVNALELEDSALYLCASSRPGQGYGYTFGSGTRLTVV.

The rearrangement links TRBV3-1 (or the pseudogene TRBV3-2) to TRBJ1-2; D might be TRBD1 (6 bases). Between the trimmed V and J ends, which lost 4 bases and 7 bases, there was a span of 16 bases. Per the germline V gene, CDR1 is LGHDT and CDR2 is YNNKEL (reference sequence). This CDR3 region has 14 residues. CDR3 nucleotide sequence: TGTGCCAGCAGCCGCGGACAGTCCCCACGTGGCTACACCTTC. Amino acid sequence: CASSRGQSPRGYTF.

This clone has more than one count but fewer than ten. The chain combines TRBV2 with TRBJ1-1; D unresolved. The CDR3 loop spans 14 amino acids. V gave up 6 bases and J gave up 0 bases, with 11 bases separating them. Germline CDR1 reads SNHLY; CDR2 reads FYNNEI. The CDR3 sequence: CASSRLSLNTEAFF. In DNA, the CDR3 is TGTGCCAGCAGCCGACTCAGTTTGAACACTGAAGCTTTCTTT.

The V gene is TRBV12-3 or TRBV12-4, the J gene TRBJ1-1; tentatively, D is TRBD1 (5 bases). Trimming stripped 8 bases from V and 6 bases from J, with 16 bases between. CDR3 length: 13 residues. CDR3 sequence reads: CASCEGWGAEAFF. In DNA form, the CDR3 reads TGTGCCAGCTGCGAGGGTTGGGGCGCTGAAGCTTTCTTT.

The chain employs TRBV5-1 and TRBJ2-2; the match to TRBD2 covers 9 bases. The CDR3 runs to 16 residues. The V gene end was trimmed by 0 bases and the J gene end by 5 bases; junction bases not matched to a gene: 5. Germline V gene sequence: CDR1 SGHRS, CDR2 YFSETQ. CDR3 residues: CASSLEVAGETGELFF. Here the CDR3 DNA reads TGCGCCAGCAGCTTGGAGGTAGCGGGAGAAACCGGGGAGCTGTTTTTT. The whole variable domain, filled in from reference TRBV5-1 and TRBJ2-2, reads KAGVTQTPRYLIKTRGQQVTLSCSPISGHRSVSWYQQTPGQGLQFLFEYFSETQRNKGNFPGRFSGRQFSNSRSEMNVSTLELGDSALYLCASSLEVAGETGELFFGEGSRLTVL.

This sequence joins TRBV3-1 (or the pseudogene TRBV3-2) and TRBJ2-7; the D is unclear. The CDR3 contains 12 residues. Germline values: CDR1 LGHDT, CDR2 YNNKEL (reference sequence). V was pared by 6 bases and J by 1 base, with 7 bases between. The CDR3 nucleotides read TGTGCCAGCAGTCCTCCTTCCTACGAGCAGTACTTC. This encodes CASSPPSYEQYF.

The chain carries TRBV7-9 and TRBJ2-7; 8 bases align to TRBD1. V dropped 3 bases and J dropped 1; count of bases not matched to a gene: 2. The CDR3 extends over 14 amino acids. The germline V gene has CDR1 SEHNR and CDR2 FQNEAQ (reference sequence). Here the CDR3 DNA reads TGTGCCAGCAGCTTTAGACAGGGGTCCTACGAGCAGTACTTC. This sequence encodes CASSFRQGSYEQYF.

This clone was seen a single time. The genes are TRBV2 and TRBJ1-1; D possibly corresponds to TRBD1 (5 bases). This CDR3 spans 13 amino acids. Germline V lookup: CDR1 SNHLY, CDR2 FYNNEI. V was cut by 7 bases and J by 6 bases, with 15 bases left in between. The CDR3 loop reads CASMVDNPAEAFF. The CDR3 DNA reads TGTGCCAGCATGGTGGACAACCCGGCTGAAGCTTTCTTT.

The chain uses TRBV6-5 and TRBJ2-7; the match to TRBD1 covers 9 bases. The CDR3 runs 15 residues. The germline V gene encodes CDR1 MNHEY and CDR2 SVGAGI. With 6 bases clipped from V and 0 bases from J, the junction kept 6 bases outside the gene matches. CDR3 in amino acids: CASRPGTGSSYEQYF. The CDR3, as DNA: TGTGCCAGCAGGCCCGGGACAGGGTCCTCCTACGAGCAGTACTTC.

J is TRBJ2-7 and V is TRBV7-9; D gene uncertain. Germline lookup yields CDR1 SEHNR and CDR2 FQNEAQ (reference sequence). The CDR3 contains 12 residues. V gave up 2 bases and J gave up 5 bases, with 7 bases separating them. This CDR3 is CASSLISDEQYF. CDR3 sequence (DNA): TGTGCCAGCAGCTTAATCTCGGACGAGCAGTACTTC.

The chain employs TRBV18 and TRBJ1-5, with D unclear. The CDR3 runs 16 residues. V shed 1 base and J shed 0 bases, with 10 bases lying between them. Per germline, CDR1 KGHSH and CDR2 LQKENI. The DNA for the CDR3 is TGTGCCAGCTCACCACGACCCGATCTTAGCAATCAGCCCCAGCATTTT. Translated, it gives CASSPRPDLSNQPQHF.

The chain employs TRBV5-1 and TRBJ1-1, with D unclear. V lost 1 base to trimming and J lost 3 bases, with 10 bases between them. Germline V gives CDR1 SGHRS, CDR2 YFSETQ. The CDR3 is made up of 14 amino acids. The CDR3 here is CASSLTPGDTEAFF. The CDR3 DNA sequence: TGCGCCAGCAGCTTGACGCCCGGAGACACTGAAGCTTTCTTT.

This chain joins TRBV30 and TRBJ2-7; tentatively, D is TRBD1 or TRBD2 (6 bases each). The V end was cut by 0 bases, the J end by 12 bases, with 12 bases between. The CDR3 is 11 amino acids. Germline values: CDR1 GTSNPN, CDR2 SVGIG (reference sequence). DNA of the CDR3: TGTGCCTGGAGTGTAGGGGGGTTAGGGTACTTC. This sequence encodes CAWSVGGLGYF.

This clone was recorded only once. The rearrangement joins TRBV30 to TRBJ1-5; a possible D gene is TRBD1 (6 bases). V was trimmed by 1 base and J by 7 bases, leaving 11 bases between them. The CDR3 consists of 13 residues. Per the germline V gene, CDR1 is GTSNPN and CDR2 is SVGIG (reference sequence). CDR3 nucleotides: TGTGCCTGGAGTGGGGGGCGCGAACAGCCCCAGCATTTT. Residues: CAWSGGREQPQHF.

The chain carries TRBV19 and TRBJ1-1, with a possible D match to TRBD1 (5 bases). The ends were cut back, 3 bases at V and 6 bases at J, with 14 bases in the middle. Germline V lookup: CDR1 LNHDA, CDR2 SQIVND (reference sequence). CDR3 length: 14 residues. The CDR3 loop is CASSIRRGDAEAFF. The CDR3 DNA reads TGTGCCAGTAGTATCAGGAGAGGGGACGCTGAAGCTTTCTTT.

In its sample, this clone was seen a few times. V is TRBV11-2 and J is TRBJ2-7; D may be TRBD1 or TRBD2 (5 bases each). The CDR3 consists of 12 residues. Trimming took off 5 bases at V and 6 bases at J, with 11 bases between the two ends. The germline V gene has CDR1 SGHAT and CDR2 FQNNGV. Written as DNA, the CDR3 is TGTGCCAGCAGCCCCGGGACCATCGAGCAGTACTTC. Its translation: CASSPGTIEQYF. Full variable domain (missing parts from reference TRBV11-2 and TRBJ2-7): EAGVAQSPRYKIIEKRQSVAFWCNPISGHATLYWYQQILGQGPKLLIQFQNNGVVDDSQLPKDRFSAERLKGVDSTLKIQPAKLEDSAVYLCASSPGTIEQYFGPGTRLTVT.

The chain carries TRBV28 and TRBJ1-4, with D possibly TRBD1 on 5 matching bases. The CDR3 contains 14 residues. Trimming took off 5 bases at V and 0 bases at J, with 7 bases between the two ends. The germline CDR1 and CDR2 sequences are MDHEN and SYDVKM. CDR3 nucleotide sequence: TGTGCCAGCAGTGGGGCGGCAACTAATGAAAAACTGTTTTTT. Protein: CASSGAATNEKLFF.

V is TRBV28 and J is TRBJ1-5, with TRBD1 as a possible D gene (6 bases). The germline V and J ends were trimmed by 3 bases and 3 bases, with 15 bases remaining between them. The length of the CDR3 is 16 residues. Per germline, CDR1 MDHEN and CDR2 SYDVKM. CDR3 DNA: TGTGCCAGCAGTTTTTTTCGGGGGGCTTTCAATCAGCCCCAGCATTTT. Protein product: CASSFFRGAFNQPQHF.

This clone was counted ten times or more. The rearrangement links TRBV19 to TRBJ2-3, with D perhaps being TRBD1 or TRBD2 (5 bases each). Germline CDR1 and CDR2: LNHDA and SQIVND (reference sequence). The CDR3 consists of 16 residues. V was cut by 5 bases and J by 2 bases, with 17 bases left in between. The DNA of the CDR3 is TGTGCCAGTAGTGCTCGGGACGGGGCAGCCACAGATACGCAGTATTTT. It yields the protein CASSARDGAATDTQYF.

V and J are TRBV5-1 and TRBJ1-5; no reliable D call. The V end lost 4 bases, the J end lost 5 bases, and 7 bases lay between the germline ends. Germline CDR1 is SGHRS and CDR2 is YFSETQ. The CDR3 sequence is 12 residues long. The DNA of the CDR3 is TGCGCCAGCAGCCGACCGGATCAGCCCCAGCATTTT. Residues: CASSRPDQPQHF.

There are a few counts of this clone. This rearrangement joins TRBV28 to TRBJ2-4; D is possibly TRBD2 (6 bases). CDR1 is MDHEN and CDR2 is SYDVKM in the germline V gene. V shed 6 bases and J shed 3 bases, with 9 bases lying between them. CDR3 size: 13 residues. CDR3 loop: CASSPGGKNIQYF. The CDR3 bases are TGTGCCAGCAGCCCCGGGGGCAAAAACATTCAGTACTTC.

V gene TRBV7-2 combines with J gene TRBJ1-3; D gene uncertain. Trimming took 4 bases from V and 2 from J, leaving 15 bases between them. Germline CDR1 is SGHTA and CDR2 is FQGNSA. CDR3 length: 16 residues. In DNA form, the CDR3 reads TGTGCCAGCAGCTCCCTAGGATTGCAGGCTGGAAACACCATATATTTT. Its protein product is CASSSLGLQAGNTIYF.

The chain recombines TRBV28 with TRBJ2-7; D may be TRBD1 (6 bases). The CDR3 runs to 13 residues. V lost 7 bases and J 2 bases, leaving 12 bases between the germline ends. Germline-derived CDR1 and CDR2 are MDHEN and SYDVKM. The CDR3 bases are TGTGCCAGCATCCAGGGGTCCGCCTACGAGCAGTACTTC. Its protein is CASIQGSAYEQYF.